This TCR beta chain was observed in a study of PD-1 blockade in mismatch repair-deficient tumors. Overall study: Patients had fewer than 15 mismatch repair-deficient cancer types and were previously treated and progressing.

Details on this clone: Antigen unknown.

V lost 4 bases, J lost 1 base, and 20 bases lay in between. The germline gives CDR1 LNHDA, CDR2 SQIVND (reference sequence). The CDR3 has 18 amino acids. All patients were mismatch repair deficient, assessed by either PCR or immunohistochemistry. The TCR-sequenced patients were a few responders to pembrolizumab. Only in-frame clones appear in the TCRdb table, and some are missing; sequencing was by immunoSEQ multiplex PCR. The sample has about 16,000 clones; roughly 83% are singletons. Study-level results: Tumor-resident clones, often undetectable pretreatment in blood, expanded then contracted after pembrolizumab.

The chain uses TRBV19 and TRBJ2-4; tentative D call: TRBD1 (7 bases). This specimen was PBMCs, taken before pembrolizumab treatment. This TCR was sampled from an adult with mismatch repair-deficient cancer. DNA of the CDR3: TGTGCCAGTAGTAGGGGTCAGGGGGGACCCTTTGCCAAAAACATTCAGTACTTC. Its translation is CASSRGQGGPFAKNIQYF.